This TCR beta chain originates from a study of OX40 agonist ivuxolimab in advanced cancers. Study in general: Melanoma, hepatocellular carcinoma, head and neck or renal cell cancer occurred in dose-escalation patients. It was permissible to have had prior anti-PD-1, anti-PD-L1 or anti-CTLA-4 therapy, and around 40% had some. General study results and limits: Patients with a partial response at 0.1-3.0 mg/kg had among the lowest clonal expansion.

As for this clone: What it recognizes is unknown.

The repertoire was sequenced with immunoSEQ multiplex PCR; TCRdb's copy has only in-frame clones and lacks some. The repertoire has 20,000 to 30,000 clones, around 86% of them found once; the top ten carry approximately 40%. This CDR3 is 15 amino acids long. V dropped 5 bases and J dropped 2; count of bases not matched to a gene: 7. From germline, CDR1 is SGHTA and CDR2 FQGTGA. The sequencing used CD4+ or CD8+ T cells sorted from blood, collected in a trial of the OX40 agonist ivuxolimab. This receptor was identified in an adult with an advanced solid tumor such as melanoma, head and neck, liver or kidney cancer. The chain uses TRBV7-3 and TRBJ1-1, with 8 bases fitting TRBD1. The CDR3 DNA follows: TGTGCCAGCAGCCAGCCGGGACAGGAAAACACTGAAGCTTTCTTT. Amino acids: CASSQPGQENTEAFF.